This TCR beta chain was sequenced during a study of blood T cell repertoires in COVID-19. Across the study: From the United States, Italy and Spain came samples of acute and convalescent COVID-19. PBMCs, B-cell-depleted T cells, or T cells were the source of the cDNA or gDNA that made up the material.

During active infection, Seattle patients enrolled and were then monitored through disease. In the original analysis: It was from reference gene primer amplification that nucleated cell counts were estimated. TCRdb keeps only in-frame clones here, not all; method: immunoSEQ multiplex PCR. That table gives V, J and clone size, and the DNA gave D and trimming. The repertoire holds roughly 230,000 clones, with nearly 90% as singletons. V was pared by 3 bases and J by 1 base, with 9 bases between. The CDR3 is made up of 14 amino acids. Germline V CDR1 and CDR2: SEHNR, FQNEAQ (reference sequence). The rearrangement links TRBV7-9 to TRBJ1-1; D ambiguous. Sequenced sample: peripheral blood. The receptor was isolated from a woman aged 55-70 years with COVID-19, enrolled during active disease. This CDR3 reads CASSFHRENTEAFF. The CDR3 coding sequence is TGTGCCAGCAGCTTTCACAGAGAGAACACTGAAGCTTTCTTT.